The sequence of this T cell receptor (beta chain) was determined in a study of blood T cell repertoires in COVID-19. Study-level information: COVID-19 samples, acute and convalescent, were from the United States, Italy and Spain. Sources were T cells, B-cell-depleted T cells, or PBMCs; the material itself was cDNA or gDNA.

Original processing methods: Reference gene primer amplification gave estimated nucleated cell counts. Assay: immunoSEQ multiplex PCR; the TCRdb copy retains only in-frame clones and omits some. V and J calls and clone size are as listed in that table; D and trimming were resolved from the DNA. The sample lists 120,000 to 150,000 clones, about four fifths occurring once. The germline CDR1 and CDR2 sequences are SGDLS and YYNGEE. CDR3 length: 15 amino acids. Trimming pared 0 bases from V and 7 bases from J, leaving 17 bases between. Sequences were obtained from peripheral blood. The receptor comes from a human donor in a cohort sampled during active COVID-19. The rearrangement links TRBV9 to TRBJ2-7, with D tentatively TRBD1 (5 bases). CDR3 DNA: TGTGCCAGCAGCGTAGCCCAAGGACATATAGCTGAGCAGTACTTC. Translating gives CASSVAQGHIAEQYF.